The rows below give T cell receptor beta chains drawn from one sample of a study of blood T cell repertoires in COVID-19. TCRdb's table, derived via immunoSEQ multiplex PCR, lists solely in-frame clones and lacks some. The table shows more than 150,000 clones, with 70% to 90% occurring only once. Sample: peripheral blood. Source of these receptors: a woman in her seventies with acute or convalescent COVID-19. Both conserved end residues are part of each CDR3. D genes are given only for firm matches. The size field is filled for only some rows; it gives once, few, many or a size class.

CDR3,DNA,V,J,length,D,size
CASRILLGHTYEQYF,TGTGCAAGTCGCATTCTCCTAGGACACACCTACGAGCAGTACTTC,TRBV12-2,TRBJ2-7,15,-,-
CASSRLTGTSGQVTQYF,TGTGCCAGTAGCAGGCTTACCGGGACTAGCGGTCAGGTTACGCAGTATTTT,TRBV19,TRBJ2-3,17,TRBD2,-
CASSLQGQGYEKLFF,TGTGCCAGCAGTTTACAGGGACAGGGGTATGAAAAACTGTTTTTT,TRBV27,TRBJ1-4,15,TRBD1,-
CASSQGDRSSYNSPLHF,TGTGCCAGCAGCCAAGGTGACAGGAGCTCCTATAATTCACCCCTCCACTTT,TRBV4-2,TRBJ1-6,17,-,-
CATSRDNGNTIYF,TGTGCCACCAGCAGAGATAATGGAAACACCATATATTTT,TRBV15,TRBJ1-3,13,-,-
CASTKGQAKVEQYF,TGTGCCAGCACTAAGGGACAGGCCAAGGTGGAGCAGTACTTC,TRBV18,TRBJ2-7,14,TRBD1,once
CASRTDRVGRETQYF,TGTGCCAGCAGGACGGACAGAGTTGGTCGCGAGACCCAGTACTTC,TRBV28,TRBJ2-5,15,-,-
CASSARGGVEKLFF,TGTGCCAGCAGCGCCCGGGGGGGGGTTGAAAAACTGTTTTTT,TRBV3-1/TRBV3-2,TRBJ1-4,14,-,-
CASSPYRSAGRGGNSPLHF,TGTGCCAGCAGCCCTTATCGGAGCGCAGGGCGCGGAGGGAATTCACCCCTCCACTTT,TRBV27,TRBJ1-6,19,-,-
CASSSSRGHLEKLFF,-,TRBV27,TRBJ1-4,15,-,-
CASSREGMTGNTEAFF,TGTGCCAGCAGCCGTGAAGGGATGACAGGGAACACTGAAGCTTTCTTT,TRBV5-8,TRBJ1-1,16,-,-
CASSLSAGKAFF,TGTGCCAGCAGTTTATCGGCAGGTAAAGCTTTCTTT,TRBV12-3/TRBV12-4,TRBJ1-1,12,-,few
CASSPVRGSVDNEQFF,TGTGCCAGCAGCCCAGTTCGCGGGAGCGTCGACAATGAGCAGTTCTTC,TRBV7-9,TRBJ2-1,16,TRBD2,-
CASSLWDRGRSSYEQYF,TGTGCCAGCAGTTTATGGGACAGGGGCCGAAGCTCCTACGAGCAGTACTTC,TRBV28,TRBJ2-7,17,TRBD1,-
CASSTGQAGEQYF,TGTGCCAGCAGCACCGGACAGGCGGGCGAGCAGTACTTC,TRBV11-1,TRBJ2-7,13,TRBD1,-
CASSLDPSWHSSGNTIYF,TGTGCCAGCAGCTTAGATCCCAGTTGGCATTCCTCTGGAAACACCATATATTTT,TRBV7-9,TRBJ1-3,18,-,-
CATKEEGRGTGELFF,TGCGCCACCAAGGAAGAAGGGCGGGGCACCGGGGAGCTGTTTTTT,TRBV4-1,TRBJ2-2,15,-,-
CASSQDRAGNTIYF,TGTGCCAGCAGTCAGGACAGAGCCGGAAACACCATATATTTT,TRBV3-1/TRBV3-2,TRBJ1-3,14,-,few
CASSKPNSGTGKLFF,TGTGCCAGTAGTAAGCCAAACTCGGGGACAGGGAAACTGTTTTTT,TRBV19,TRBJ2-2,15,TRBD1,once
CASSLYSGSTDTQYF,TGTGCCAGCAGCTTGTATAGCGGGAGCACAGATACGCAGTATTTT,TRBV5-4,TRBJ2-3,15,TRBD2,-
CASSRGQGAGGYTF,TGTGCCAGCAGCCGCGGACAGGGGGCCGGTGGCTACACCTTC,TRBV2,TRBJ1-2,14,TRBD1,few
CSVEGLGQGRGYF,TGCAGCGTTGAAGGTCTGGGACAGGGGCGAGGGTATTTT,TRBV29-1,TRBJ2-3,13,TRBD1,-
CAISPTPDRKTNYGYTF,TGTGCCATCAGTCCCACCCCCGACAGGAAGACTAACTATGGCTACACCTTC,TRBV10-3,TRBJ1-2,17,-,few
CASSPDGGSPLHF,TGTGCCAGCAGTCCAGACGGCGGTTCACCCCTCCACTTT,TRBV2,TRBJ1-6,13,-,-
CAWSPTGDGEQYF,TGTGCCTGGAGCCCCACAGGGGATGGGGAGCAGTACTTC,TRBV30,TRBJ2-7,13,TRBD1,-
CASSPDRGPEKLFF,TGTGCCAGTAGCCCCGACAGGGGGCCTGAAAAACTGTTTTTT,TRBV19,TRBJ1-4,14,TRBD1,-
CASSSGLVYEQYF,TGCGCCAGCAGCTCGGGACTAGTCTACGAGCAGTACTTC,TRBV5-1,TRBJ2-7,13,TRBD2,-
CASSLGDRVGADTQYF,TGCGCCAGCAGCTTGGGAGACAGGGTGGGTGCAGATACGCAGTATTTT,TRBV5-1,TRBJ2-3,16,TRBD1,-
CASSNTGGGANVLTF,TGTGCCAGCAGTAATACAGGGGGTGGGGCCAACGTCCTGACTTTC,TRBV6-6,TRBJ2-6,15,TRBD1,-
CASSQTTGWGDEKLFF,TGTGCCAGCAGCCAAACCACCGGATGGGGGGATGAAAAACTGTTTTTT,TRBV2,TRBJ1-4,16,-,-
CASSHEFETQYF,TGCGCCAGCAGTCATGAGTTCGAGACCCAGTACTTC,TRBV23-1,TRBJ2-5,12,-,-
CASSLWSGGPFGELFF,TGCGCCAGCAGTCTTTGGTCGGGAGGGCCGTTTGGGGAGCTGTTTTTT,TRBV23-1,TRBJ2-2,16,TRBD2,-
CASSLRETQYF,TGTGCCAGCAGTTTGAGGGAGACCCAGTACTTC,TRBV28,TRBJ2-5,11,-,once
CAWSVHRGAIMKKLFF,TGTGCCTGGAGTGTACATCGGGGGGCGATAATGAAAAAACTGTTTTTT,TRBV30,TRBJ1-4,16,-,few
CASSLTGNTEAFF,TGTGCCAGCTCTCTGACGGGGAACACTGAAGCTTTCTTT,TRBV18,TRBJ1-1,13,-,-
CASSQDAAGGGNIQYF,TGCGCCAGCAGCCAAGATGCAGCTGGGGGCGGAAACATTCAGTACTTC,TRBV4-3,TRBJ2-4,16,-,-
CASSLMGATSGDTQYF,TGTGCCAGCAGCTTGATGGGGGCCACATCAGGAGATACGCAGTATTTT,TRBV5-5,TRBJ2-3,16,-,-
CASSELSGSEETQYF,TGTGCCAGCAGTGAATTATCAGGGTCCGAAGAGACCCAGTACTTC,TRBV25-1,TRBJ2-5,15,-,-
CASSPQAGTGGEYGYTF,TGTGCCAGCTCACCACAGGCCGGGACAGGGGGCGAGTATGGCTACACCTTC,TRBV18,TRBJ1-2,17,TRBD1,-
CASSPNRVNEQFF,TGTGCCAGCAGCCCGAATCGCGTGAATGAGCAGTTCTTC,TRBV3-1/TRBV3-2,TRBJ2-1,13,-,-
CASSFYLPNTFATDTQYF,TGTGCCAGCAGTTTTTACCTACCAAATACTTTCGCCACAGATACGCAGTATTTT,TRBV6-9,TRBJ2-3,18,-,-
CASSSGQGRNTEAFF,TGTGCCAGCAGCTCGGGACAGGGGCGGAACACTGAAGCTTTCTTT,TRBV7-9,TRBJ1-1,15,TRBD1,-
CASNSGGGTGELFF,TGTGCCAGCAATTCGGGGGGAGGCACCGGGGAGCTGTTTTTT,TRBV2,TRBJ2-2,14,TRBD2,few
CASSQNQGIDTEAFF,TGTGCCAGCAGCCAAAATCAGGGGATCGACACTGAAGCTTTCTTT,TRBV4-2,TRBJ1-1,15,-,-
CAWSANGHYGYTF,TGTGCCTGGAGTGCGAACGGACATTATGGCTACACCTTC,TRBV30,TRBJ1-2,13,-,-
CASRQGYQETQYF,TGTGCCAGCAGACAGGGGTATCAAGAGACCCAGTACTTC,TRBV6-5,TRBJ2-5,13,TRBD1,-
CASSLRHRDEQYF,TGTGCCAGCAGCTTACGGCATCGGGACGAGCAGTACTTC,TRBV7-9,TRBJ2-7,13,-,-
CASSLFAGQPQHF,TGTGCCAGCAGTTTATTTGCGGGTCAGCCCCAGCATTTT,TRBV12-3/TRBV12-4,TRBJ1-5,13,-,-
CASRRGLAGSYEQYF,TGTGCCAGCAGACGTGGACTAGCGGGCTCCTACGAGCAGTACTTC,TRBV28,TRBJ2-7,15,TRBD2,few
CASSLAPQAGYGYTF,TGTGCCAGCAGCTTAGCGCCACAGGCAGGCTATGGCTACACCTTC,TRBV7-2,TRBJ1-2,15,-,-
CASSLTASYEQYF,TGTGCCAGCAGCTTGACAGCCTCCTACGAGCAGTACTTC,TRBV5-5,TRBJ2-7,13,-,-
CASSLYRGVQETQYF,TGCGCCAGCAGCTTGTACAGGGGAGTTCAAGAGACCCAGTACTTC,TRBV5-1,TRBJ2-5,15,TRBD1,-
CASSQRGEETYYGYTF,TGCGCCAGCAGCCAACGAGGGGAGGAGACCTACTATGGCTACACCTTC,TRBV4-3,TRBJ1-2,16,-,few
CASSSDPGIAGNTIYF,TGTGCCAGCAGCTCGGACCCAGGGATAGCCGGAAACACCATATATTTT,TRBV5-6,TRBJ1-3,16,-,-
CASSAEPAVVNEQFF,TGTGCCAGCAGCGCTGAACCCGCAGTCGTCAATGAGCAGTTCTTC,TRBV9,TRBJ2-1,15,-,-
CASSISQIQGYEQYF,TGTGCCAGTAGTATTTCTCAAATACAGGGCTACGAGCAGTACTTC,TRBV19,TRBJ2-7,15,-,-
CASGGGGKQGMLGYTF,TGTGCCAGCGGCGGCGGGGGCAAACAGGGAATGCTTGGCTACACCTTC,TRBV3-1/TRBV3-2,TRBJ1-2,16,-,-
CASSGGYNPLTGGTGETQYF,TGTGCCAGCAGTGGGGGCTACAACCCACTAACAGGGGGCACAGGGGAGACCCAGTACTTC,TRBV2,TRBJ2-5,20,TRBD1,-
CSAYTDTQYF,TGCAGCGCCTACACAGATACGCAGTATTTT,TRBV29-1,TRBJ2-3,10,-,-
CASSYLSMGGHGYTF,TGTGCCAGCAGTTACCTTTCCATGGGCGGGCATGGCTACACCTTC,TRBV6-5,TRBJ1-2,15,-,-